This TCR beta chain comes out of a study of OX40 agonist ivuxolimab in advanced cancers. Deletions cut 3 bases from V and 8 bases from J, with 9 bases between. Germline values: CDR1 SGHRS, CDR2 YFSETQ. The CDR3 sequence is 12 residues long. This clone was observed a single time. Generated by immunoSEQ multiplex PCR, the TCRdb table keeps only in-frame clones and is missing some. The profile shows some 31,000 clones, about three quarters of them singletons. The J gene is TRBJ2-1, the V gene TRBV5-1; no definite D call. The receptor's source is an adult with an advanced solid tumor such as melanoma, head and neck, liver or kidney cancer. The material was CD4+ or CD8+ T cells sorted from blood, obtained in a trial of the OX40 agonist ivuxolimab. In DNA, the CDR3 is TGCGCCAGCAGCTCCCTGACTTATGAGCAGTTCTTC. It specifies CASSSLTYEQFF.